Following are 31 T cell receptor beta chains from one sample sequenced in a study of early T cells in non-severe SARS-CoV-2 infection. TCRdb analysed the 5' RACE reads with MiXCR anew, one entry per CDR3 protein. The profile shows fewer than 65,000 distinct CDR3 sequences, about 10% of them singletons. The material sequenced was whole blood. The origin of the receptors is an adult who was a healthcare worker with PCR-confirmed SARS-CoV-2 infection or an uninfected control (not recorded which).

This clonotype was seen ten or more times. The DNA for the CDR3 is TGTGCCAGCAGACCGGGGACAGGCGCCCATCAGCCCCAGCATTTT. Encoded protein: CASRPGTGAHQPQHF. This chain uses TRBV12-3 or TRBV12-4 with TRBJ1-5, with TRBD1 identical over 8 bases. V was pared by 6 bases and J by 5 bases, with 9 bases of the junction left unmatched. This CDR3 has 15 amino acids.

The chain links TRBV5-1 to TRBJ1-1, with D unclear. This CDR3 has 14 amino acids. The germline CDR1 and CDR2 sequences are SGHRS and YFSETQ. The germline V and J ends were trimmed by 4 bases and 4 bases, with 14 bases remaining between them. The CDR3: CASSVSGRVTEAFF. For the CDR3, the DNA is TGCGCCAGCAGCGTAAGCGGTAGGGTCACTGAAGCTTTCTTT.

This clonotype was observed a few times. The rearrangement joins TRBV7-2 to TRBJ2-7; D not certain. Trimming removed 5 bases from V and 1 base from J, with 12 bases in between. This CDR3 has 14 amino acids. In germline, CDR1 is SGHTA, CDR2 FQGNSA. The CDR3 DNA follows: TGTGCCAGCAGCCGGCGAGGCGTGTCCTACGAGCAGTACTTC. Its protein is CASSRRGVSYEQYF.

The chain links TRBV4-1 to TRBJ1-6; TRBD1 is a possible D gene (6 bases). The V gene lost 0 bases and the J gene lost 10 bases, with 19 bases spanning the gap. Germline V gene sequence: CDR1 MGHRA, CDR2 YSYEKL. This CDR3 region has 17 residues. The CDR3 nucleotides read TGCGCCAGCAGCCAAGAAGCCCCGGGCAGGGGTGACTCACCCCTCCACTTT. As protein: CASSQEAPGRGDSPLHF.

The gene calls are TRBV29-1 and TRBJ2-5, with 13 bases identical to TRBD2. From germline, CDR1 is SQVTM and CDR2 ANQGSEA. The J segment lost 5 bases and the V segment lost 4 bases, leaving 10 bases of the junction unmatched. The CDR3 runs 16 residues. The CDR3 is CSVGNRGLAGDETQYF. The CDR3 DNA is TGCAGCGTTGGAAACCGAGGACTAGCGGGAGATGAGACCCAGTACTTC.

A few counts support this clonotype. The chain carries TRBV20-1 and TRBJ2-5, with TRBD2 matching over 9 bases. Germline lookup yields CDR1 DFQATT and CDR2 SNEGSKA (reference sequence). CDR3 length: 14 residues. The ends lost 2 bases at V and 3 bases at J; junction bases unmatched: 4. DNA of the CDR3: TGCAGTGCTAGAAGCGGGGGGACAGAAGAGACCCAGTACTTC. This sequence encodes CSARSGGTEETQYF.

This rearrangement joins TRBV5-6 to TRBJ1-1; no clear D. The CDR3 loop spans 12 amino acids. Germline V gene data show CDR1 as SGHDT and CDR2 as YYEEEE. V was shortened by 1 base and J by 4 bases, with 5 bases between the two germline ends. Here the CDR3 DNA reads TGTGCCAGCAGCTTGTTGAGCACTGAAGCTTTCTTT. It translates to CASSLLSTEAFF.

In this sample, this clonotype turned up a few times. V usage is TRBV20-1 and J usage is TRBJ2-3; 7 nucleotides agree with TRBD2. CDR1 is DFQATT and CDR2 is SNEGSKA in the germline V gene (reference sequence). This CDR3 is built from 15 residues. Trimming at V came to 5 bases and at J to 3 bases, leaving 11 bases not matched to a gene. The CDR3, as DNA: TGCAGTGCTCCGGGGAAGCTAGCGGTTACAGATACGCAGTATTTT. Its translation: CSAPGKLAVTDTQYF.

This clonotype occurred many times. The CDR3 protein is CASSRLAGSYEQYF. The DNA for the CDR3 is TGTGCCAGCAGCCGACTAGCGGGATCCTACGAGCAGTACTTC. The chain carries TRBV11-2 and TRBJ2-7; 11 nucleotides line up with TRBD2. Trimming at V came to 5 bases and at J to 1 base, leaving 1 base not matched to a gene. The CDR3 is made up of 14 amino acids. The germline V gene encodes CDR1 SGHAT and CDR2 FQNNGV.

This clonotype came up many times. The CDR3 region has the DNA TGTGCCAGCAGTGAGGGACAGAAAGGACGACAGTTCTTC. Translating it yields CASSEGQKGRQFF. The chain joins TRBV2 to TRBJ2-1; TRBD1 matches 7 bases. In germline, CDR1 is SNHLY, CDR2 FYNNEI. This CDR3 region has 13 residues. V lost 3 bases, J lost 13 bases, and 9 bases stayed unmatched.

The chain is built from TRBV2 and TRBJ2-4; D is uncertain. Trimming shortened V by 8 bases and J by 6 bases, and 11 bases separated the two germline ends. The germline V gene has CDR1 SNHLY and CDR2 FYNNEI. The CDR3 consists of 12 residues. CDR3 residues: CASARSGNIQYF. The CDR3 nucleotides are TGTGCCAGCGCCAGATCCGGAAACATTCAGTACTTC.

This clonotype was picked up a small number of times. J is TRBJ2-3 and V is TRBV19; 7 bases map to TRBD1. CDR3 length: 14 residues. Germline V gene data show CDR1 as LNHDA and CDR2 as SQIVND (reference sequence). After removal of 11 bases from V and 6 bases from J, the junction contained 14 bases not matched to a gene. CDR3 nucleotide sequence: TGTGCCGCAAGAGGGGGCCTGAATACCGATACGCAGTATTTT. Its translation is CAARGGLNTDTQYF.

On this clonotype itself: One junction end disagrees with the germline gene, perhaps due to a read error. The J gene is TRBJ2-1, the V gene TRBV20-1; D gene ambiguous. Germline V CDR1 and CDR2: DFQATT, SNEGSKA (reference sequence). The CDR3 covers 13 residues. Here the CDR3 DNA reads TGCAGTGCTAGGGGCAGTTCCTACAATGGGCAGTTCTTC. Its protein is CSARGSSYNGQFF.

V usage is TRBV25-1 and J usage is TRBJ2-5, with 7 positions matching TRBD1. There are 15 residues in the CDR3. Germline assignment: CDR1 MGHDK and CDR2 SYGVNS. The trim removed 0 bases at V and 5 bases at J, leaving 6 bases unmatched. The CDR3 nucleotides are TGTGCCAGCAGTGAATATATGGGACAGTCGGAGACCCAGTACTTC. Translating gives CASSEYMGQSETQYF.

This clonotype was recorded at least ten times. V and J are TRBV7-3 and TRBJ2-2; 7 bases align to TRBD1. V was clipped by 6 bases and J by 4 bases; unmatched bases: 5. The CDR3 contains 14 residues. The V gene's germline CDR1 is SGHTA and CDR2 FQGTGA. The DNA of the CDR3 is TGTGCCAGCAGGAGGGGGCAGGGCACCGGGGAGCTGTTTTTT. Encoded protein: CASRRGQGTGELFF.

This clonotype showed up just a few times. This chain connects TRBV18 to TRBJ1-1, with a tentative D call TRBD1 (5 bases). CDR3 length: 12 residues. Germline V gene data show CDR1 as KGHSH and CDR2 as LQKENI. V shed 6 bases and J shed 4 bases, with 9 bases lying between them. This chain's CDR3 is CASSQGVTEAFF. The CDR3 DNA sequence: TGTGCCAGCTCCCAGGGTGTCACTGAAGCTTTCTTT.

This clonotype was counted many times. V usage is TRBV6-2 or TRBV6-3 and J usage is TRBJ2-2; D gene ambiguous. V gave up 5 bases and J gave up 1 base, with 11 bases separating them. CDR3 length: 15 residues. Germline V gene data show CDR1 as MNHEY and CDR2 as SVGEGT. The CDR3 here is CASSQGLWNTGELFF. The CDR3 DNA is TGTGCCAGCAGTCAAGGTCTTTGGAACACCGGGGAGCTGTTTTTT.

The chain couples TRBV4-1 to TRBJ2-3; 9 nucleotides agree with TRBD2. There are 15 residues in the CDR3. Looked up from germline, CDR1 is MGHRA and CDR2 is YSYEKL. With 3 bases clipped from V and 5 bases from J, the junction kept 6 bases outside the gene matches. This CDR3 reads CASSHFSGGGDTQYF. The CDR3, as DNA: TGCGCCAGCAGCCATTTTAGCGGGGGTGGAGATACGCAGTATTTT.

Details on this clonotype: Sequence at one end of the junction differs from germline and may be a read error. This chain joins TRBV20-1 and TRBJ1-1; maybe TRBD1 (6 bases). CDR3 size: 11 residues. Germline V gene sequence: CDR1 DFQATT, CDR2 SNEGSKA (reference sequence). The CDR3 bases are TGCAGTGCCAGAGGGGGGACTGAAGCTTTCTTT. Translated: CSARGGTEAFF.

This clonotype was detected ten times or more. The genes are TRBV20-1 and TRBJ2-7; D not certain. Trimming shortened V by 3 bases and J by 2 bases, and 8 bases separated the two germline ends. Germline CDR1 reads DFQATT; CDR2 reads SNEGSKA (reference sequence). CDR3 length equals 12 residues. As DNA, the CDR3 is TGCAGTGCTAGGGGCAGTACCTACGAGCAGTACTTC. Protein product: CSARGSTYEQYF.

The table lists this clonotype with a few counts. V and J are TRBV5-1 and TRBJ1-6; D uncertain. This CDR3 contains 15 residues. V shed 5 bases and J shed 7 bases, with 16 bases lying between them. CDR1 and CDR2 from the germline V gene are SGHRS and YFSETQ. The CDR3 DNA is TGCGCCAGCAGTCCGGACGTGGGGTCCAATTCACCCCTCCACTTT. This translates into CASSPDVGSNSPLHF.

The chain combines TRBV5-6 with TRBJ2-5; D remains ambiguous. The CDR3 loop spans 16 amino acids. V lost 1 base, J lost 1 base, and 14 bases lay in between. The germline V gene encodes CDR1 SGHDT and CDR2 YYEEEE. The CDR3 DNA follows: TGTGCCAGCAGCTTGTTGGCTAGTCGGAGCCAAGAGACCCAGTACTTC. Amino acids: CASSLLASRSQETQYF. The entire variable domain, with the rest obtained from reference TRBV5-6 and TRBJ2-5, is as follows: DAGVTQSPTHLIKTRGQQVTLRCSPKSGHDTVSWYQQALGQGPQFIFQYYEEEERQRGNFPDRFSGHQFPNYSSELNVNALLLGDSALYLCASSLLASRSQETQYFGPGTRLLVL.

The rearrangement joins TRBV6-5 to TRBJ2-7, with D uncertain. This CDR3 has 18 residues. CDR1 MNHEY and CDR2 SVGAGI come from the germline V gene. With 0 bases removed from V and 1 base from J, the gap between germline ends came to 19 bases. The CDR3 coding sequence is TGTGCCAGCAGTTACTCGAGGTTCTCGGGTTATATGTCCTACGAGCAGTACTTC. Translated, it gives CASSYSRFSGYMSYEQYF.

This clonotype was detected ten times or more. The chain carries TRBV3-2 and TRBJ2-1; no check of the table's D call, TRBD2, against the DNA was made. TRBV3-2 is deemed a pseudogene. The CDR3 spans 17 residues. This CDR3 reads CASSQEGSGGPGDEQFF. The CDR3 DNA reads TGTGCCAGCAGCCAAGAGGGTAGCGGAGGTCCGGGGGATGAGCAGTTCTTC.

This clonotype was counted many times. The chain links TRBV6-5 to TRBJ2-7; 7 nucleotides agree with TRBD2. CDR1 is MNHEY and CDR2 is SVGAGI in the germline V gene. Trimming at V came to 2 bases and at J to 1 base, leaving 5 bases not matched to a gene. This CDR3 region has 15 residues. The CDR3 spells CASSYTGGLSYEQYF. CDR3 nucleotide sequence: TGTGCCAGCAGTTACACGGGAGGCCTATCCTACGAGCAGTACTTC.

In its sample, this clonotype was seen a few times. This chain uses TRBV27 with TRBJ1-5; D not certain. Germline V gives CDR1 MNHEY, CDR2 SMNVEV (reference sequence). Trimming removed 8 bases at V and 6 bases at J, with 14 bases between. The CDR3 is 13 amino acids. The DNA of the CDR3 is TGTGCCAGCCCTTTTTGGTCGGCTCAGCCCCAGCATTTT. Translated, it gives CASPFWSAQPQHF.

The CDR3 reads CASSVGPPGTGELFF. CDR3 nucleotides: TGTGCCAGCAGTGTTGGGCCCCCCGGCACCGGGGAGCTGTTTTTT. The rearrangement joins TRBV2 to TRBJ2-2; D is unclear. Germline V gene lookup returns CDR1 SNHLY and CDR2 FYNNEI. The CDR3 length is 15 residues. The germline V and J ends were trimmed by 4 bases and 4 bases, with 13 bases remaining between them.

The CDR3, as DNA: TGTGCCAGCAGTTTAAGGGGAGATACGCAGTATTTT. Translation gives CASSLRGDTQYF. J is TRBJ2-3 and V is TRBV12-3 or TRBV12-4; perhaps TRBD1 as D (5 bases). This CDR3 spans 12 amino acids. V was clipped by 2 bases and J by 5 bases, with 5 bases between them.

There are many counts of this clonotype. The chain carries TRBV4-1 and TRBJ2-1; D remains ambiguous. Germline assignment: CDR1 MGHRA and CDR2 YSYEKL. Deletions cut 4 bases from V and 3 bases from J, with 13 bases between. There are 15 residues in the CDR3. The CDR3 DNA follows: TGCGCCAGCAGCCCCGAGACCCCCATCTACAATGAGCAGTTCTTC. Its protein product is CASSPETPIYNEQFF.

This clonotype was counted at least ten times. The V call is TRBV7-2, the J call TRBJ1-6; D unresolved. The V and J ends lost 1 base and 5 bases respectively, with 12 bases between them. Germline CDR1 reads SGHTA; CDR2 reads FQGNSA. The CDR3 totals 16 residues. The CDR3 loop reads CASSLVRFRDNSPLHF. CDR3 coding DNA: TGTGCCAGCAGCTTAGTAAGGTTTAGAGATAATTCACCCCTCCACTTT.

This clonotype was recorded many times. The chain joins TRBV7-2 to TRBJ2-5; maybe TRBD2 (5 bases). Germline assignment: CDR1 SGHTA and CDR2 FQGNSA. Deletions cut 5 bases from V and 7 bases from J, with 14 bases between. The CDR3 covers 13 residues. The CDR3 is CASSRGVYGTQYF. CDR3 bases: TGTGCCAGCAGCCGGGGTGTCTATGGGACCCAGTACTTC.